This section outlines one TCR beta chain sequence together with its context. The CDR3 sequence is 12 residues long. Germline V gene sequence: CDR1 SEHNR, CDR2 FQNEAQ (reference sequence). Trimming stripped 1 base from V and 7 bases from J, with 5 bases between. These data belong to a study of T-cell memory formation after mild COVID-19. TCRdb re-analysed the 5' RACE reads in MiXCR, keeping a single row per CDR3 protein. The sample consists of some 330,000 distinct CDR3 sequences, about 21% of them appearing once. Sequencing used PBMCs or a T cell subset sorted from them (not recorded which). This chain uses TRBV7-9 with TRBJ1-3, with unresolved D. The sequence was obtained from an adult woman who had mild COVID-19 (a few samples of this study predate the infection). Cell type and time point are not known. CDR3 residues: CASSLEGNTIYF. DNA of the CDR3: TGTGCCAGCAGCTTAGAGGGTAACACCATATATTTT.